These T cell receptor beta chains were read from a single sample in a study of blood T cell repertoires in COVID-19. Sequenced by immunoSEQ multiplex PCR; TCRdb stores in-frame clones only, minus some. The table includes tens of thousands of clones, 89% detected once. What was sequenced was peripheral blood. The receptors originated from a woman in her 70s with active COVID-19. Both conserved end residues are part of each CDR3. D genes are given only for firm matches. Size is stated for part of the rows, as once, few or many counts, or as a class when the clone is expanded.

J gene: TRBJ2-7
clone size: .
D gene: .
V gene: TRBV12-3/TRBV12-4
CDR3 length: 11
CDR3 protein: CASSLYYEQYF
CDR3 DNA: TGTGCCAGCAGTTTATATTACGAGCAGTACTTC

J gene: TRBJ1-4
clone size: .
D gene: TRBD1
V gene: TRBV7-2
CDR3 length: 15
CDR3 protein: CASSPAGTGNEKLFF
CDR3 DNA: TGTGCCAGCAGCCCCGCCGGGACAGGGAACGAAAAACTGTTTTTT

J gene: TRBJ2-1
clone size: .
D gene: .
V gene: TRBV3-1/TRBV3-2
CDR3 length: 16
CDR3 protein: CASSHHAQGAYNEQFF
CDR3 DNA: TGTGCCAGCAGCCACCATGCCCAAGGAGCATACAATGAGCAGTTCTTC

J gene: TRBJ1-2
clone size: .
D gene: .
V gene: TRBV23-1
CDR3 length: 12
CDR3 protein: CASSRLDYGYTF
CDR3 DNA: TGCGCCAGCAGTCGCTTAGACTATGGCTACACCTTC

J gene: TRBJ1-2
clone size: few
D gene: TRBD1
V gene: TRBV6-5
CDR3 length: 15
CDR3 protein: CASSLGQAANYGYTF
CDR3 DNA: TGTGCCAGCAGTCTCGGACAGGCCGCTAACTATGGCTACACCTTC

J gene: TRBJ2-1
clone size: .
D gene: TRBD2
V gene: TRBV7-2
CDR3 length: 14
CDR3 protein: CASSLSGGYHEQFF
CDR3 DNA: TGTGCCAGCAGCCTTAGCGGGGGGTACCATGAGCAGTTCTTC

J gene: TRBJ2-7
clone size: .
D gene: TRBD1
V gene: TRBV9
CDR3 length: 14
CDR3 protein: CASSLGQGIYEQYF
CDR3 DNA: TGTGCCAGCAGTCTCGGACAGGGAATCTACGAGCAGTACTTC

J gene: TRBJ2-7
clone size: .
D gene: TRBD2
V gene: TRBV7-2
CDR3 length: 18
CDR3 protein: CASSSPGKLAGDPYEQYF
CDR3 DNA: TGTGCCAGCAGCTCCCCCGGGAAACTAGCGGGGGATCCCTACGAGCAGTACTTC

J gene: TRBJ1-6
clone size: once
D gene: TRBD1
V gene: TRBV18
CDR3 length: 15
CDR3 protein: CASSPRTGNNSPLHF
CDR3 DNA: TGTGCCAGCTCACCGAGGACAGGGAATAATTCACCCCTCCACTTT

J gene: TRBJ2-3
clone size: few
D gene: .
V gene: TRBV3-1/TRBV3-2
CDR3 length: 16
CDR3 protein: CASSQDKGWDLYTQYF
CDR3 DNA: TGTGCCAGCAGCCAAGATAAGGGTTGGGACTTGTATACGCAGTATTTT

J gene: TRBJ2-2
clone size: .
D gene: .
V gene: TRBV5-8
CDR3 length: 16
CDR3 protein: CASSFGRLINTGELFF
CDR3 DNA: TGTGCCAGCAGCTTCGGCAGACTTATTAACACCGGGGAGCTGTTTTTT

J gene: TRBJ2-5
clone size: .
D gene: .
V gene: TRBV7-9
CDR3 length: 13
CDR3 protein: CASSQGGEETQYF
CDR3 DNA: TGTGCCAGCAGCCAAGGAGGGGAAGAGACCCAGTACTTC

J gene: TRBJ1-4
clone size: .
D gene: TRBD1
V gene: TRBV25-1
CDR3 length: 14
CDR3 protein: CASLSGTGGGKLFF
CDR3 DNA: TGTGCCAGCCTAAGCGGGACAGGGGGCGGAAAACTGTTTTTT

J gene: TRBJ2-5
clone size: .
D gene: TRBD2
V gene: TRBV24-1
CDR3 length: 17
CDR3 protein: CATSDLQTSGGRGTQYF
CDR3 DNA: TGTGCCACCAGTGATTTGCAGACTAGCGGGGGGCGCGGGACCCAGTACTTC

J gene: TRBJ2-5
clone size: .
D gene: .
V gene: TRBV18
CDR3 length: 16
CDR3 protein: CASSPRLVNIMDSQYF
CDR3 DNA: TGTGCCAGCTCACCAAGACTAGTAAATATCATGGATTCCCAGTACTTC

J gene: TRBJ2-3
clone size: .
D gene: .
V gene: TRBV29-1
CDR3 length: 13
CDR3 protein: CSVSSRGADTQYF
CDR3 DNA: TGCAGCGTAAGCTCCAGGGGGGCAGATACGCAGTATTTT

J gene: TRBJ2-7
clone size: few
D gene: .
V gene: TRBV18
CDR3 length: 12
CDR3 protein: CASSPQGNEQYF
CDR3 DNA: TGTGCCAGCTCTCCCCAGGGAAACGAGCAGTACTTC

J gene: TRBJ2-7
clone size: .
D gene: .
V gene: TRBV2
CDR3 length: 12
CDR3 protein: CASSGQRFEQYF
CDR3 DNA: TGTGCCAGCAGTGGACAGAGATTCGAGCAGTACTTC

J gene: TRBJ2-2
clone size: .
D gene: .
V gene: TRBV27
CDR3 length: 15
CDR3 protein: CASSFRDTYTGELFF
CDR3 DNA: TGTGCCAGCAGTTTCCGGGACACCTACACCGGGGAGCTGTTTTTT

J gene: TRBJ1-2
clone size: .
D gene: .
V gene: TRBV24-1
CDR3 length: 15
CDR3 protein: CATSDLRSEGGGYTF
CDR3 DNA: TGTGCCACCAGTGATCTGAGGTCAGAGGGTGGTGGCTACACCTTC

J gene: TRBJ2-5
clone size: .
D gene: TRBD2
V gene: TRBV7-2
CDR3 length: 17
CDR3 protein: CASSYHGLAGAQETQYF
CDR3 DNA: TGTGCCAGCAGCTACCACGGACTAGCGGGGGCCCAAGAGACCCAGTACTTC

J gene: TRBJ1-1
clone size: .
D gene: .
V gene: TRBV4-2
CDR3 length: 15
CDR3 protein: CASSLVLNMHTEAFF
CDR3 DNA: TGTGCCAGCAGCCTCGTTTTGAACATGCACACTGAAGCTTTCTTT

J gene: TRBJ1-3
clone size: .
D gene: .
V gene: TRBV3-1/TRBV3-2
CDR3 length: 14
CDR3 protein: CASSQDRAGNTIYF
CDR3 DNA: TGTGCCAGCAGCCAAGACAGGGCTGGAAACACCATATATTTT

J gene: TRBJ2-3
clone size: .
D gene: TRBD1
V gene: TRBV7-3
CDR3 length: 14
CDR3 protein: CASSRQGPADTQYF
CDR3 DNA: TGTGCCAGCAGTCGACAGGGTCCAGCAGATACGCAGTATTTT

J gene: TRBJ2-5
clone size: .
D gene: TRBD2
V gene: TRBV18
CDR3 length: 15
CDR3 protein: CASSPREGLQETQYF
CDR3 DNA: TGTGCCAGCTCACCAAGGGAGGGACTCCAAGAGACCCAGTACTTC

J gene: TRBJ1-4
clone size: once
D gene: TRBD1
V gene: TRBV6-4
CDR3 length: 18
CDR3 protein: CASSDAGGAHATNEKLFF
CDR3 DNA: TGTGCCAGCAGTGACGCAGGGGGAGCCCATGCAACTAATGAAAAACTGTTTTTT

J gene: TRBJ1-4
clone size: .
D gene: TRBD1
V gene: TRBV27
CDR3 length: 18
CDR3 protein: CASSPIYGRQGANEKLFF
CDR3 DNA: TGTGCCAGCAGCCCTATTTATGGTCGCCAGGGGGCTAATGAAAAACTGTTTTTT

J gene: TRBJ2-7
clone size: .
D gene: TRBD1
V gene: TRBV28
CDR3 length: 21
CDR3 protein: CASSALGSGTGRQGTPYEQYF
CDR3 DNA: TGTGCCAGCAGTGCTTTAGGCTCTGGGACAGGGCGTCAAGGGACCCCCTACGAGCAGTACTTC

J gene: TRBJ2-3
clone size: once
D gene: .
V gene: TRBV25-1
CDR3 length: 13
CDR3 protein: CASSQVPTDTQYF
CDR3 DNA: TGTGCCAGCAGTCAGGTTCCCACAGATACGCAGTATTTT

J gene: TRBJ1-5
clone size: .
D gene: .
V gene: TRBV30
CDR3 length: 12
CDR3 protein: CAWSREGQPQHF
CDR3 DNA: TGTGCCTGGTCCAGGGAAGGGCAGCCCCAGCATTTT

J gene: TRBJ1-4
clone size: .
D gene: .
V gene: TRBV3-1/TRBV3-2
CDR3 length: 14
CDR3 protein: CASSRRASNEKLFF
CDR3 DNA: TGTGCCAGCAGCCGGAGGGCGAGTAATGAAAAACTGTTTTTT

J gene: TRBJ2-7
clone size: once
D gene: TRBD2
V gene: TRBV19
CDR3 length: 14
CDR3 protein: CATSFSGDSYEQYF
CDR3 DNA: TGTGCCACTTCCTTTAGCGGGGACTCCTACGAGCAGTACTTC

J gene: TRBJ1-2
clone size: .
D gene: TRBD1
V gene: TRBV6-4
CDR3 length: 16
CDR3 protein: CASSLLPGQGAQGYTF
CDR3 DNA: TGTGCCAGCAGTCTACTCCCGGGACAGGGGGCGCAAGGCTACACCTTC

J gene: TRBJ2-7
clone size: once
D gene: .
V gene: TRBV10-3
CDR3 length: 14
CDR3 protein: CAISSQGNFYEQYF
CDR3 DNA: TGTGCCATCAGCAGCCAGGGGAATTTCTACGAGCAGTACTTC

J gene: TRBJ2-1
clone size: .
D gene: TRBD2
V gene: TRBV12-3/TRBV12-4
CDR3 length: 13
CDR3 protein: CAIFREGHNEQFF
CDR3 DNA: TGTGCCATCTTTCGGGAGGGCCACAATGAGCAGTTCTTC

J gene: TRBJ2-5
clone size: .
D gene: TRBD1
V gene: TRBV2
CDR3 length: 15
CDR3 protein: CASSQDRGYQETQYF
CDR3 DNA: TGTGCCAGCAGCCAGGACAGGGGGTACCAAGAGACCCAGTACTTC

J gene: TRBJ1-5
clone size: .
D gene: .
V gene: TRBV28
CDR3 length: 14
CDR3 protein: CASRPDKANQPQHF
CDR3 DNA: TGTGCCAGCAGGCCCGACAAGGCCAATCAGCCCCAGCATTTT

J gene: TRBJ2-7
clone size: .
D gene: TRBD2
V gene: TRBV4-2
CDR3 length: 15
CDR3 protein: CASSPIAGGTYEQYF
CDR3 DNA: TGTGCCAGCAGCCCTATAGCGGGGGGCACCTACGAGCAGTACTTC

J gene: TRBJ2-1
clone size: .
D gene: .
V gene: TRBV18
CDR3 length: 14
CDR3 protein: CASSPESLYNEQFF
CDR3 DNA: TGTGCCAGCTCACCAGAGTCCTTATACAATGAGCAGTTCTTC

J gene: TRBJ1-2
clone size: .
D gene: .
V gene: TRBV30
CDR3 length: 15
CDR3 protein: CAWSTKTAINYGYTF
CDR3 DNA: TGTGCCTGGAGTACGAAGACAGCTATTAACTATGGCTACACCTTC

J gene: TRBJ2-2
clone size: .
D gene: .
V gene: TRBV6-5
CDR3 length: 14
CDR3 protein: CASRRPGNTGELFF
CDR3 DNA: TGTGCCAGCAGAAGACCCGGGAATACCGGGGAGCTGTTTTTT

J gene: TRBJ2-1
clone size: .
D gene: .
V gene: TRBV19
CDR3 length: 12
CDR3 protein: CASSIARDEQFF
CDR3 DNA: TGTGCCAGTAGTATCGCCAGGGATGAGCAGTTCTTC

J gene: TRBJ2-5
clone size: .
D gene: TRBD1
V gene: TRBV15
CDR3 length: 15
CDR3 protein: CATSRGDRGQETQYF
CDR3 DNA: TGTGCCACCAGCAGAGGGGACAGGGGACAAGAGACCCAGTACTTC

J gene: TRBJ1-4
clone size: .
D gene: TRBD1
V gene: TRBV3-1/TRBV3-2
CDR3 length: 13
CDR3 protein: CASSQGQGEKLFF
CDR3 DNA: TGTGCCAGCAGCCAGGGACAGGGAGAGAAACTGTTTTTT

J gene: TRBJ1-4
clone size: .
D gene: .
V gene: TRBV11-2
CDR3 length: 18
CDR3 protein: CASSLAQTEKTTNEKLFF
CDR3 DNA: TGTGCCAGCAGCTTAGCCCAGACAGAGAAGACAACTAATGAAAAACTGTTTTTT

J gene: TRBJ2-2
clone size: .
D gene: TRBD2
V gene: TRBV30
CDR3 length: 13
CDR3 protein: CAWTGGTTGELFF
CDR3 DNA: TGTGCCTGGACGGGGGGGACCACCGGGGAGCTGTTTTTT

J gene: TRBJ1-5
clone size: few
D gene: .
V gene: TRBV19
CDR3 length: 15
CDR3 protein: CASSIRQGLNQPQHF
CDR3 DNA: TGTGCCAGTAGTATCAGACAAGGACTAAATCAGCCCCAGCATTTT

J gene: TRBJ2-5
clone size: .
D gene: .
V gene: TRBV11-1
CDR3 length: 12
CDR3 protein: CASSPNQETQYF
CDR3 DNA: TGTGCCAGCAGCCCCAACCAAGAGACCCAGTACTTC

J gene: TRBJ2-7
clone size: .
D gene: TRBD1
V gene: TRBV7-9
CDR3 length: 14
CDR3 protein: CASSLMGQGYEQYF
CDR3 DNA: TGTGCCAGCAGCTTAATGGGACAGGGGTACGAGCAGTACTTC